Presented here are 31 T cell receptor beta chains from one specimen sequenced in a study of T cell responses to AZD1222 COVID-19 vaccine. Sequencing used immunoSEQ multiplex PCR; TCRdb keeps in-frame clones, though not all of them. This sample has over 110,000 clones, with 90% to 95% found just once. Sequenced material: peripheral blood, taken on day 0 of AZD1222 vaccination. These receptors originate from an adult in good health.

J is TRBJ1-1 and V is TRBV5-1; D gene ambiguous. The germline gives CDR1 SGHRS, CDR2 YFSETQ. The V gene lost 4 bases and the J gene lost 3 bases, with 10 bases spanning the gap. The CDR3 contains 13 residues. The CDR3 region is CASSADLDTEAFF. As DNA, the CDR3 is TGCGCCAGCAGCGCCGACCTAGACACTGAAGCTTTCTTT.

The chain has TRBV27 and TRBJ2-3; unclear D gene. This CDR3 contains 14 residues. Looked up from germline, CDR1 is MNHEY and CDR2 is SMNVEV (reference sequence). V dropped 6 bases and J dropped 6 bases, with 16 bases sitting between them. The CDR3 DNA reads TGTGCCAGCAGCCCCTCCTACCGGACCGATACGCAGTATTTT. It encodes CASSPSYRTDTQYF.

The genes are TRBV23-1 and TRBJ1-3; D gene uncertain. TRBV23-1 is designated an ORF whose function remains uncertain. The CDR3 consists of 13 residues. V shed 7 bases and J shed 4 bases, with 11 bases lying between them. This CDR3 reads CASTLGGGNTIYF. In DNA, the CDR3 is TGCGCCAGCACGTTAGGAGGGGGAAACACCATATATTTT.

J is TRBJ2-7 and V is TRBV13; D possibly corresponds to TRBD2 (7 bases). This CDR3 spans 15 amino acids. In germline, CDR1 is PRHDT, CDR2 FYEKMQ (reference sequence). V lost 0 bases to trimming and J lost 4 bases, with 13 bases between them. The CDR3 nucleotides read TGTGCCAGCAGCTTAGGGCGGGGGCCGGTATACGAGCAGTACTTC. The encoded protein is CASSLGRGPVYEQYF.

The gene calls are TRBV18 and TRBJ1-1, with 10 bases aligning to TRBD1. V lost 6 bases to trimming and J lost 5 bases; unmatched junction nucleotides: 9. This CDR3 region has 15 residues. Germline-derived CDR1 and CDR2 are KGHSH and LQKENI. CDR3 sequence reads: CASSGTTGGRTEAFF. The CDR3 nucleotides read TGTGCCAGCTCGGGAACGACAGGGGGCAGAACTGAAGCTTTCTTT.

The chain carries TRBV6-2 or TRBV6-3 and TRBJ2-3; 12 bases match TRBD2. This CDR3 region has 14 residues. The trim removed 4 bases at V and 6 bases at J, leaving 2 bases unmatched. Germline V CDR1 and CDR2: MNHEY, SVGEGT. The CDR3 is CASSWTSGDDTQYF. Written as DNA, the CDR3 is TGTGCCAGCAGTTGGACTAGCGGGGATGATACGCAGTATTTT.

The rearrangement links TRBV12-3 or TRBV12-4 to TRBJ1-1; D not resolved. V lost 6 bases and J lost 7, with 12 bases in between. CDR3 length: 12 residues. CDR3 nucleotide sequence: TGTGCCAGCAGCCCCGGGCTCCTTGAAGCTTTCTTT. Protein sequence: CASSPGLLEAFF.

V gene TRBV12-5 combines with J gene TRBJ2-3; the D is unclear. This CDR3 is built from 11 residues. The germline CDR1 and CDR2 sequences are LGHNT and FRNRAP. Trimming took 6 bases from V and 6 from J, leaving 7 bases between them. The DNA for the CDR3 is TGTGCTAGTGGCCGCGGCGATACGCAGTATTTT. This translates into CASGRGDTQYF. The variable domain in full, completed from reference TRBV12-5 and TRBJ2-3, reads DARVTQTPRHKVTEMGQEVTMRCQPILGHNTVFWYRQTMMQGLELLAYFRNRAPLDDSGMPKDRFSAEMPDATLATLKIQPSEPRDSAVYFCASGRGDTQYFGPGTRLTVL.

The J gene is TRBJ1-3, the V gene TRBV3-1 (or the pseudogene TRBV3-2); D call uncertain. Germline-derived CDR1 and CDR2 are LGHDT and YNNKEL (reference sequence). The CDR3 sequence is 20 residues long. V was shortened by 0 bases and J by 0 bases, with 21 bases between the two germline ends. The CDR3 nucleotides are TGTGCCAGCAGCCAAGAAGTAGTCCAGAAGGGTTCGTTCTCTGGAAACACCATATATTTT. Its translation: CASSQEVVQKGSFSGNTIYF.

The chain joins TRBV29-1 to TRBJ2-5, with D maybe TRBD2 (5 bases). Trimming stripped 5 bases from V and 5 bases from J, with 12 bases between. Germline assignment: CDR1 SQVTM and CDR2 ANQGSEA. The CDR3 sequence is 12 residues long. In DNA form, the CDR3 reads TGCAGCGTTAGGTGGGAGTGGGAGACCCAGTACTTC. Encoded protein: CSVRWEWETQYF.

The chain employs TRBV7-2 and TRBJ2-7, with 15 bases identical to TRBD2. CDR1 is SGHTA and CDR2 is FQGNSA in the germline V gene. This CDR3 comprises 18 residues. Trimming cost V 4 bases and J 0 bases; bases outside gene matches: 7. CDR3 bases: TGTGCCAGCAGCTCCTCGGGACTAGCGGGAGGCAGCTCCTACGAGCAGTACTTC. Its protein is CASSSSGLAGGSSYEQYF.

The genes are TRBV5-1 and TRBJ2-3; TRBD2 aligns across 8 bases. The length of the CDR3 is 16 residues. V dropped 2 bases and J dropped 3; count of bases not matched to a gene: 8. CDR1 is SGHRS and CDR2 is YFSETQ in the germline V gene. The CDR3: CASSFRPGGPTDTQYF. CDR3 DNA sequence: TGCGCCAGCAGCTTCAGACCGGGAGGGCCTACAGATACGCAGTATTTT.

The chain is built from TRBV5-1 and TRBJ1-2; the match to TRBD1 covers 12 bases. V lost 3 bases to trimming and J lost 10 bases; unmatched junction nucleotides: 10. Per germline, CDR1 SGHRS and CDR2 YFSETQ. The CDR3 is 15 amino acids. In DNA form, the CDR3 reads TGCGCCAGCAGCTCTAACCTCGGGACAGGGGGCATCTACACCTTC. Translated: CASSSNLGTGGIYTF.

This clone appeared a single time. The chain is built from TRBV2 and TRBJ1-5; the D is unclear. This CDR3 spans 16 amino acids. Germline V gene lookup returns CDR1 SNHLY and CDR2 FYNNEI. Trimming pared 2 bases from V and 0 bases from J, leaving 11 bases between. CDR3 in amino acids: CASSERAAYSNQPQHF. The CDR3 DNA sequence: TGTGCCAGCAGTGAAAGGGCAGCGTATAGCAATCAGCCCCAGCATTTT.

This rearrangement joins TRBV6-2 or TRBV6-3 to TRBJ1-4; no clear D gene. CDR1 and CDR2 (germline): MNHEY, SVGEGT. V gave up 7 bases and J gave up 0 bases, with 12 bases separating them. The CDR3 runs to 15 residues. The CDR3 sequence: CASTPSGATNEKLFF. The CDR3 region has the DNA TGTGCCAGCACCCCCTCCGGGGCAACTAATGAAAAACTGTTTTTT.

This chain connects TRBV11-2 to TRBJ1-6; no clear D gene. The CDR3 totals 12 residues. The V end lost 8 bases, the J end lost 5 bases, and 7 bases lay between the germline ends. The V gene's germline CDR1 is SGHAT and CDR2 FQNNGV. The CDR3 reads CASGSNNSPLHF. DNA for the CDR3: TGTGCCAGCGGGTCGAATAATTCACCCCTCCACTTT. The variable domain in full, completed from reference TRBV11-2 and TRBJ1-6, reads EAGVAQSPRYKIIEKRQSVAFWCNPISGHATLYWYQQILGQGPKLLIQFQNNGVVDDSQLPKDRFSAERLKGVDSTLKIQPAKLEDSAVYLCASGSNNSPLHFGNGTRLTVT.

The chain couples TRBV5-1 to TRBJ1-1, with a tentative D call TRBD1 (5 bases). The CDR3 is made up of 13 amino acids. V lost 3 bases and J 2 bases, leaving 8 bases between the germline ends. Germline CDR1 is SGHRS and CDR2 is YFSETQ. CDR3 coding DNA: TGCGCCAGCAGCTGGGGGTCCAACACTGAAGCTTTCTTT. It codes for CASSWGSNTEAFF.

This clone has only one observation. The V and J genes are TRBV19 and TRBJ1-1, with a weak D call TRBD1 (5 bases). Germline lookup yields CDR1 LNHDA and CDR2 SQIVND (reference sequence). Trimming pared 6 bases from V and 6 bases from J, leaving 14 bases between. The CDR3 is 13 amino acids. CDR3 sequence (DNA): TGTGCCAGTAGGGCGCTGACGGGACCTGAAGCTTTCTTT. It encodes CASRALTGPEAFF.

This chain links TRBV6-6 with TRBJ2-6; D may be TRBD1 or TRBD2 (5 bases each). V dropped 8 bases and J dropped 0 bases, with 11 bases sitting between them. Germline CDR1 MNHNY, CDR2 SVGAGI (reference sequence). The CDR3 covers 15 residues. The CDR3 is CASLGVPSGANVLTF. Written as DNA, the CDR3 is TGTGCCAGCTTGGGGGTTCCCTCTGGGGCCAACGTCCTGACTTTC.

In this sample, this clone turned up once. The chain is built from TRBV27 and TRBJ2-3; 8 bases line up with TRBD2. Germline CDR1 reads MNHEY; CDR2 reads SMNVEV (reference sequence). V was clipped by 2 bases and J by 0 bases; unmatched bases: 25. The CDR3 contains 23 residues. CDR3 loop: CASSLPGSVRGGDTILSTDTQYF. CDR3 coding DNA: TGTGCCAGCAGTTTACCCGGGTCCGTACGGGGGGGCGACACCATCCTTAGCACAGATACGCAGTATTTT.

The J gene is TRBJ1-2, the V gene TRBV5-4; 8 bases agree with TRBD1. Germline-derived CDR1 and CDR2 are SGHNT and YYREEE (reference sequence). This CDR3 comprises 14 residues. V shed 6 bases and J 3 bases; nucleotides not matched to a gene: 7. CDR3 loop: CASTRTGWDYGYTF. CDR3 bases: TGTGCCAGCACAAGGACAGGGTGGGACTATGGCTACACCTTC.

The chain employs TRBV9 and TRBJ2-2, with 8 bases aligning to TRBD2. The CDR3 spans 14 residues. Per the germline V gene, CDR1 is SGDLS and CDR2 is YYNGEE. The junction had 3 bases not matched to a gene; V was cut back by 4 bases and J by 4 bases. As DNA, the CDR3 is TGTGCCAGCAGCATCGGGACTAGCACCGGGGAGCTGTTTTTT. It yields the protein CASSIGTSTGELFF.

This clone appeared a single time. V and J are TRBV5-5 and TRBJ1-2, with D unclear. The germline V gene has CDR1 SGHKS and CDR2 YYEKEE (reference sequence). CDR3 length: 14 amino acids. V dropped 2 bases and J dropped 2 bases, with 10 bases sitting between them. The CDR3 protein is CASSLQTTNYGYTF. The CDR3 bases are TGTGCCAGCAGCTTACAGACGACCAACTATGGCTACACCTTC.

This rearrangement joins TRBV7-9 to TRBJ1-5; TRBD1 is a possible D gene (6 bases). The V and J ends lost 1 base and 9 bases respectively, with 10 bases between them. The CDR3 has 13 amino acids. Germline assignment: CDR1 SEHNR and CDR2 FQNEAQ (reference sequence). The CDR3 spells CASSLEIRGPQHF. The CDR3 nucleotides read TGTGCCAGCAGCTTAGAAATCAGGGGGCCCCAGCATTTT.

The chain links TRBV10-3 to TRBJ1-4; D gene ambiguous. Germline V gene sequence: CDR1 ENHRY, CDR2 SYGVKD. The ends were cut back, 0 bases at V and 4 bases at J, with 9 bases in the middle. The CDR3 is 15 residues long. CDR3 region: CAISESGGYNEKLFF. In DNA form, the CDR3 reads TGTGCCATCAGTGAGTCCGGAGGTTATAATGAAAAACTGTTTTTT.

The rearrangement joins TRBV10-2 to TRBJ1-2, with TRBD1 identical over 7 bases. The CDR3 length is 17 residues. The V segment lost 3 bases and the J segment 4 bases; nucleotides outside the gene matches: 14. Per the germline V gene, CDR1 is WSHSY and CDR2 is SAAADI. The CDR3 spells CASSDVRGQLKFYGYTF. Here the CDR3 DNA reads TGCGCCAGCAGTGATGTTCGGGGACAGCTGAAATTCTATGGCTACACCTTC.

The rearrangement uses TRBV2 and TRBJ2-1; 8 bases match TRBD2. Looked up from germline, CDR1 is SNHLY and CDR2 is FYNNEI. The CDR3 covers 15 residues. The ends lost 7 bases at V and 3 bases at J; junction bases unmatched: 8. The CDR3 sequence: CASTSGGTGYNEQFF. CDR3 DNA: TGTGCCAGCACCTCGGGGGGGACCGGCTACAATGAGCAGTTCTTC.

This clone was seen a single time. The chain links TRBV5-1 to TRBJ2-1; TRBD2 agrees at 14 bases. The ends lost 4 bases at V and 0 bases at J; junction bases unmatched: 6. Germline CDR1 is SGHRS and CDR2 is YFSETQ. The CDR3 sequence is 18 residues long. The CDR3 is CASSVSGTSGGSYNEQFF. The CDR3, as DNA: TGCGCCAGCAGCGTCTCCGGGACTAGCGGGGGCTCCTACAATGAGCAGTTCTTC. The whole variable domain, filled in from reference TRBV5-1 and TRBJ2-1, reads KAGVTQTPRYLIKTRGQQVTLSCSPISGHRSVSWYQQTPGQGLQFLFEYFSETQRNKGNFPGRFSGRQFSNSRSEMNVSTLELGDSALYLCASSVSGTSGGSYNEQFFGPGTRLTVL.

The chain has TRBV3-1 (or the pseudogene TRBV3-2) and TRBJ2-4, with D uncertain. Germline CDR1 LGHDT, CDR2 YNNKEL (reference sequence). V dropped 1 base and J dropped 8 bases, with 6 bases sitting between them. The length of the CDR3 is 12 residues. CDR3 nucleotide sequence: TGTGCCAGCAGCCAAGTTTCGGACATTCAGTACTTC. It specifies CASSQVSDIQYF.

This chain connects TRBV5-6 to TRBJ2-7; maybe TRBD2 (6 bases). V lost 3 bases and J 5 bases, leaving 12 bases between the germline ends. There are 13 residues in the CDR3. Germline lookup yields CDR1 SGHDT and CDR2 YYEEEE. DNA of the CDR3: TGTGCCAGCAGCTCCGTGGACTACCACGAGCAGTACTTC. Translated: CASSSVDYHEQYF.

This clone was seen once. The rearrangement joins TRBV7-2 to TRBJ2-5; 8 bases agree with TRBD2. CDR1 SGHTA and CDR2 FQGNSA come from the germline V gene. Trimming at V came to 6 bases and at J to 2 bases, leaving 14 bases not matched to a gene. The CDR3 consists of 17 residues. The DNA of the CDR3 is TGTGCCAGCAGACTTACCTGGGGGGCTAGCGGGCAAGAGACCCAGTACTTC. As protein: CASRLTWGASGQETQYF.